Shown below are 21 T cell receptor beta chains from a single sample sequenced in a study of blood T cell repertoires in COVID-19. Sequencing was performed with immunoSEQ multiplex PCR; in TCRdb, only in-frame clones are kept and a portion is missing. Of almost 300,000 clones listed, around 86% are singletons. Input material: peripheral blood. The receptors come from a man aged 65-85 years with acute or convalescent COVID-19.

The chain carries TRBV6-1 and TRBJ2-7; 8 nucleotides line up with TRBD1. The CDR3 totals 14 residues. V was clipped by 3 bases and J by 4 bases; unmatched bases: 5. The germline V gene encodes CDR1 MNHNS and CDR2 SASEGT. The CDR3 coding sequence is TGTGCCAGCAGTGATGGGACAGGAGTGTACGAGCAGTACTTC. Translating gives CASSDGTGVYEQYF.

The J gene is TRBJ2-7, the V gene TRBV7-8, with TRBD1 as a possible D gene (6 bases). The CDR3 has 14 residues. Trimming took 3 bases from V and 5 from J, leaving 14 bases between them. Germline assignment: CDR1 SGHVS and CDR2 FQNEAQ. CDR3 bases: TGTGCCAGCAGCTTGACTCAGGGGAGCAACGAGCAGTACTTC. It translates to CASSLTQGSNEQYF.

The chain carries TRBV7-9 and TRBJ2-2, with D perhaps TRBD2 (5 bases). Trimming pared 1 base from V and 4 bases from J, leaving 10 bases between. The V gene's germline CDR1 is SEHNR and CDR2 FQNEAQ (reference sequence). The CDR3 runs to 15 residues. The CDR3 loop reads CASSLVGAVTGELFF. The CDR3 coding sequence is TGTGCCAGCAGCTTAGTGGGAGCGGTCACCGGGGAGCTGTTTTTT.

J is TRBJ2-2 and V is TRBV9; possibly TRBD2 for D (5 bases). V was clipped by 0 bases and J by 2 bases, with 14 bases between them. The CDR3 covers 17 residues. Germline V gene lookup returns CDR1 SGDLS and CDR2 YYNGEE. CDR3 sequence (DNA): TGTGCCAGCAGCGTAGGTGAGGGTTTACAAAACACCGGGGAGCTGTTTTTT. Its protein product is CASSVGEGLQNTGELFF.

The rearrangement links TRBV5-6 to TRBJ2-5, with D perhaps matching TRBD1 (5 bases). Looked up from germline, CDR1 is SGHDT and CDR2 is YYEEEE. There are 15 residues in the CDR3. Trimming pared 4 bases from V and 5 bases from J, leaving 18 bases between. CDR3 DNA: TGTGCCAGCAGCCATGGGGTCAGGGCGGTTGAGACCCAGTACTTC. Protein: CASSHGVRAVETQYF.

The genes are TRBV5-1 and TRBJ1-3, with no clear D. The V gene lost 0 bases and the J gene lost 3 bases, with 7 bases spanning the gap. Germline V lookup: CDR1 SGHRS, CDR2 YFSETQ. The CDR3 is 14 amino acids. CDR3 region: CASSLDVSGNTIYF. For the CDR3, the DNA is TGCGCCAGCAGCTTGGACGTCAGTGGAAACACCATATATTTT.

J is TRBJ1-2 and V is TRBV19, with D perhaps TRBD1 (5 bases). Germline CDR1 reads LNHDA; CDR2 reads SQIVND (reference sequence). The CDR3 has 14 amino acids. Trimming shortened V by 5 bases and J by 5 bases, and 15 bases separated the two germline ends. The CDR3 coding sequence is TGTGCCAGTAGTCCCGGACAACCCGGATATGGCTACACCTTC. It yields the protein CASSPGQPGYGYTF. Looking up the rest from reference TRBV19 and TRBJ1-2 gives the full variable domain: DGGITQSPKYLFRKEGQNVTLSCEQNLNHDAMYWYRQDPGQGLRLIYYSQIVNDFQKGDIAEGYSVSREKKESFPLTVTSAQKNPTAFYLCASSPGQPGYGYTFGSGTRLTVV.

The table lists this clone with a count of one. Other DNA sequences in the sample encode the same CDR3. Here the CDR3 reads CASSPGQSNTEAFF. The CDR3, as DNA: TGTGCCAGCTCACCGGGACAGAGTAACACTGAAGCTTTCTTT. This chain connects TRBV18 to TRBJ1-1; 7 bases match TRBD1. Germline lookup yields CDR1 KGHSH and CDR2 LQKENI. J gave up 2 bases and V 3 bases, and 3 bases lay outside the gene matches. There are 14 residues in the CDR3. Together with reference TRBV18 and TRBJ1-1, the CDR3 gives the full variable domain: NAGVMQNPRHLVRRRGQEARLRCSPMKGHSHVYWYRQLPEEGLKFMVYLQKENIIDESGMPKERFSAEFPKEGPSILRIQQVVRGDSAAYFCASSPGQSNTEAFFGQGTRLTVV.

CDR3 sequence: CASSFTGTGNSPLHF. CDR3 nucleotides: TGTGCCAGCAGTTTCACCGGGACAGGGAATTCACCCCTCCACTTT. V usage is TRBV6-2 or TRBV6-3 and J usage is TRBJ1-6; 9 nucleotides align to TRBD1. J gave up 7 bases and V 4 bases, and 5 bases lay outside the gene matches. This CDR3 region has 15 residues. Germline V lookup: CDR1 MNHEY, CDR2 SVGEGT.

The count of this clone is one. V gene TRBV6-2 or TRBV6-3 combines with J gene TRBJ2-7, with TRBD2 identical over 8 bases. Trimming took 2 bases from V and 2 from J; bases not matched to a gene: 2. The CDR3 runs to 14 residues. Germline CDR1 MNHEY, CDR2 SVGEGT. CDR3 amino acids: CASSYAGLAYEQYF. CDR3 DNA sequence: TGTGCCAGCAGTTACGCGGGACTAGCCTACGAGCAGTACTTC.

V gene TRBV4-1 combines with J gene TRBJ1-5; 7 nucleotides align to TRBD1. CDR1 and CDR2 (germline): MGHRA, YSYEKL. The CDR3 is made up of 15 amino acids. Losses at the gene ends were 3 bases for V and 6 bases for J; bases not matched to a gene: 8. Written as DNA, the CDR3 is TGCGCCAGCAGCCAGGGGACAGCTCAACGTCAGCCCCAGCATTTT. This sequence encodes CASSQGTAQRQPQHF.

This clone has only one observation. The chain recombines TRBV7-8 with TRBJ2-2; 14 bases map to TRBD2. The CDR3 runs 17 residues. Germline V gene data show CDR1 as SGHVS and CDR2 as FQNEAQ. V lost 1 base, J lost 3 bases, and 1 base stayed unmatched. For the CDR3, the DNA is TGTGCCAGCAGCTTAGGGGGACTAGCGGGAGACACCGGGGAGCTGTTTTTT. It translates to CASSLGGLAGDTGELFF.

This chain joins TRBV4-2 and TRBJ2-1; 7 bases are shared with TRBD2. Germline V gives CDR1 LGHNA, CDR2 YNFKEQ. J lost 7 bases, V lost 4 bases, and 13 bases had no gene match. CDR3 length equals 16 residues. The CDR3 sequence is CASSPQWGLSGNEQFF. DNA for the CDR3: TGTGCCAGCAGCCCCCAGTGGGGTCTTAGCGGGAATGAGCAGTTCTTC.

This chain joins TRBV7-2 and TRBJ2-1; TRBD2 matches at 7 bases. The CDR3 extends over 15 amino acids. Trimming at V came to 3 bases and at J to 4 bases, leaving 6 bases not matched to a gene. Germline CDR1 SGHTA, CDR2 FQGNSA. The CDR3 DNA reads as TGTGCCAGCAGCTTGCAGCTAGCGGAATACAATGAGCAGTTCTTC. Amino acid sequence: CASSLQLAEYNEQFF.

The CDR3 loop is CASSEGQGYSNQPQHF. In DNA form, the CDR3 reads TGTGCCAGCAGCGAGGGACAGGGGTATAGCAATCAGCCCCAGCATTTT. The V gene is TRBV2, the J gene TRBJ1-5; 10 bases agree with TRBD1. CDR3 length equals 16 residues. V gave up 6 bases and J gave up 0 bases; unmatched junction bases: 5. From germline, CDR1 is SNHLY and CDR2 FYNNEI.

The CDR3 spells CASTTQGNELFSQPQHF. Written as DNA, the CDR3 is TGTGCCAGTACAACACAGGGGAATGAGTTATTCAGTCAGCCCCAGCATTTT. V and J are TRBV19 and TRBJ1-5, with 7 bases aligning to TRBD1. CDR3 length: 17 amino acids. The V and J ends lost 7 bases and 6 bases, in that order; junction bases with no gene match: 18. Germline V gene data show CDR1 as LNHDA and CDR2 as SQIVND (reference sequence).

This clone was found a few times. CDR3 coding DNA: TGTGCCAGCGGAATTACAGGGGCGGTTAATGAAAAACTGTTTTTT. Protein: CASGITGAVNEKLFF. The V and J genes are TRBV2 and TRBJ1-4, with 7 positions matching TRBD1. V trimming: 8 bases; J trimming: 4 bases; junction bases outside the gene matches: 10. Germline V gives CDR1 SNHLY, CDR2 FYNNEI. CDR3 length: 15 residues.

This clone has more than one count but fewer than ten. The V gene is TRBV6-2 or TRBV6-3, the J gene TRBJ2-7, with 10 bases matching TRBD2. Trimming cost V 6 bases and J 4 bases; bases outside gene matches: 6. This CDR3 comprises 14 residues. CDR1 and CDR2 (germline): MNHEY, SVGEGT. CDR3 loop: CASSVGLAVYEQYF. CDR3 bases: TGTGCCAGCAGCGTAGGACTAGCGGTTTACGAGCAGTACTTC.

Concerning this clone itself: In the same sample, other DNA sequences code for this CDR3. The chain uses TRBV9 and TRBJ2-1; weak D call: TRBD1 (5 bases). This CDR3 is built from 13 residues. Germline V CDR1 and CDR2: SGDLS, YYNGEE. Deletions cut 2 bases from V and 9 bases from J, with 12 bases between. The CDR3 DNA is TGTGCCAGCAGCGTTCCAGGGAAGGGTGAGCAGTTCTTC. It translates to CASSVPGKGEQFF. Combining the CDR3 with reference TRBV9 and TRBJ2-1 gives the whole variable domain DSGVTQTPKHLITATGQRVTLRCSPRSGDLSVYWYQQSLDQGLQFLIQYYNGEERAKGNILERFSAQQFPDLHSELNLSSLELGDSALYFCASSVPGKGEQFFGPGTRLTVL.

The rearrangement links TRBV24-1 to TRBJ2-3; a weak D match, TRBD2 (6 bases). CDR1 is KGHDR and CDR2 is SFDVKD in the germline V gene. This CDR3 is built from 13 residues. V was shortened by 6 bases and J by 6 bases, with 12 bases between the two germline ends. Here the CDR3 reads CATSSGVADTQYF. CDR3 bases: TGTGCCACCAGTTCGGGGGTTGCGGATACGCAGTATTTT.

The chain carries TRBV5-1 and TRBJ2-1; 9 bases line up with TRBD2. The length of the CDR3 is 14 residues. Germline lookup yields CDR1 SGHRS and CDR2 YFSETQ. After removal of 3 bases from V and 7 bases from J, the junction contained 5 bases not matched to a gene. CDR3 protein: CASSWGTSLNEQFF. In DNA form, the CDR3 reads TGCGCCAGCAGCTGGGGGACTAGCCTAAATGAGCAGTTCTTC.